This is a list of T cell receptor beta chains from one sample in a study of PD-1 blockade in classical Hodgkin lymphoma. The repertoire was sequenced with immunoSEQ multiplex PCR; TCRdb's copy has only in-frame clones and lacks some. The table has approximately 100,000 clones, about 89% seen once. This sample comprised peripheral blood mononuclear cells (PBMCs), obtained before the second cycle of nivolumab. The receptors stem from a human donor with classical Hodgkin lymphoma. CDR3s include the opening cysteine and the closing phenylalanine or tryptophan. A D gene is named only where the DNA matches it firmly. For some rows the clone size is stated as once, few or many, or as a class when expanded; others skip it.

>TRBV20-1|once|-|TRBJ1-1
TGCAGTGCTATCAGGAACACTGAAGCTTTCTTT
CSAIRNTEAFF
>TRBV2|-|-|TRBJ2-3
TGTGCCAGCAGTGATGAGACTAGGGGCGCAGATACGCAGTATTTT
CASSDETRGADTQYF
>TRBV6-6|-|-|TRBJ2-3
TGTGCCAGCAGCCTTAGCACAGATACGCAGTATTTT
CASSLSTDTQYF
>TRBV2|-|TRBD2|TRBJ2-3
TGTGCCAGCCAAGAGCGGGGGGGCTCGGATACGCAGTATTTT
CASQERGGSDTQYF
>TRBV9|-|-|TRBJ2-1
TGTGCCAGCAGCGTAGCATGGGGCACCCACAATGAGCAGTTCTTC
CASSVAWGTHNEQFF
>TRBV7-2|-|-|TRBJ2-7
TGTGCCAGCAGCTTAGCCTACGGGGCATACTACGAGCAGTACTTC
CASSLAYGAYYEQYF
>TRBV30|-|TRBD2|TRBJ2-1
TGTGCCTGGAGGGTGGCGGGGGGGCCGGGTGAGCAGTTCTTC
CAWRVAGGPGEQFF
>TRBV27|-|TRBD1|TRBJ1-1
TGTGCCAGCAGTCCGAGGGGGCAGAACACTGAAGCTTTCTTT
CASSPRGQNTEAFF
>TRBV7-2|-|TRBD2|TRBJ2-3
TGTGCCAGCAGCTTGGGACTAGCTTTCGATACGCAGTATTTT
CASSLGLAFDTQYF
>TRBV6-5|-|TRBD1|TRBJ1-6
TGTGCCAGCAGTTCCGTCGACAGGGGGGGTTCACCCCTCCACTTT
CASSSVDRGGSPLHF
>TRBV4-2|-|-|TRBJ1-2
TGTGCCAGCAGCCAAGCAGGTCCCCGTTATGGCTACACCTTC
CASSQAGPRYGYTF
>TRBV18|-|-|TRBJ1-6
TGTGCCAGCTCTAAAGAGCATAATTCACCCCTCCACTTT
CASSKEHNSPLHF
>TRBV5-4|-|TRBD2|TRBJ2-3
TGTGCCAGCAGCTTCTGGACTAGCGCCATAAATACGCAGTATTTT
CASSFWTSAINTQYF
>TRBV2|-|TRBD2|TRBJ2-5
TGTGCCAGCAGTACAGGACTAGCGGGGGGCTCAGAGACCCAGTACTTC
CASSTGLAGGSETQYF
>TRBV11-2|-|-|TRBJ1-3
TGTGCCAGCAGCTCCAGCCGGATTCGGGGGGGGCTGGCTGGAAACACCATATATTTT
CASSSSRIRGGLAGNTIYF
>TRBV19|-|-|TRBJ1-3
TGTGCCAGTATGTCTAAGGGACGGAACTCTGGAAACACCATATATTTT
CASMSKGRNSGNTIYF
>TRBV6-5|-|-|TRBJ2-1
TGTGCCAGCGGGGGATACAATGAGCAGTTCTTC
CASGGYNEQFF
>TRBV2|-|-|TRBJ1-2
TGTGCCAGCAGGGGGATTCGGGGGTCGAATGGCTACACCTTC
CASRGIRGSNGYTF
>TRBV11-2|-|TRBD1|TRBJ1-1
TGTGCCAGCAGCATCAGGGGGGGCTTTATCTTGAACACTGAAGCTTTCTTT
CASSIRGGFILNTEAFF
>TRBV30|-|-|TRBJ2-7
TGTGCCTGGAGTGTCGGGGGAACCTACGAGCAGTACTTC
CAWSVGGTYEQYF
>TRBV19|-|-|TRBJ2-7
TGTGCCAGTAGTAACCGGGCCCAGAGTGACGAGCAGTACTTC
CASSNRAQSDEQYF
>TRBV7-9|-|-|TRBJ1-2
TGTGCCAGCAGCCCCGAGCCAGGGGCTCCCTATGGCTACACCTTC
CASSPEPGAPYGYTF
>TRBV30|-|TRBD1|TRBJ1-1
TGTGCCTGGAGTGGCGCAGGGGGCATCTTCACTGAAGCTTTCTTT
CAWSGAGGIFTEAFF
>TRBV9|-|-|TRBJ1-6
TGTGCCAGCAGCGTAGTTCCGGTCTCACCCCTCCACTTT
CASSVVPVSPLHF
>TRBV7-6|-|TRBD1|TRBJ1-2
TGTGCCAGCAGCTTAGCGACAGGGTGGGCCTATGGCTACACCTTC
CASSLATGWAYGYTF
>TRBV7-2|-|TRBD2|TRBJ2-5
TGTGCCAGCAGCTCTCCCCTAGCGGGGGGAGTGGGTCAAGAGACCCAGTACTTC
CASSSPLAGGVGQETQYF
>TRBV18|-|-|TRBJ1-3
TGTGCCAGCTCACCACAAGGGGACACCATATATTTT
CASSPQGDTIYF
>TRBV5-1|-|TRBD1|TRBJ1-1
TGCGCCAGCAGAGGACAGGCTCTGAACACTGAAGCTTTCTTT
CASRGQALNTEAFF
>TRBV7-3|-|-|TRBJ2-2
TGTGCCAGCAGCGCGTACAGGGCTCACACCGGGGAGCTGTTTTTT
CASSAYRAHTGELFF
>TRBV19|-|-|TRBJ1-5
TGTGCCAGTAGTATAGAGGACAGCAACAATCAGCCCCAGCATTTT
CASSIEDSNNQPQHF
>TRBV11-2|-|TRBD1|TRBJ2-7
TGTGCCAGCAGCGCGGGACAGGGGGCCTACGAGCAGTACTTC
CASSAGQGAYEQYF
>TRBV9|-|-|TRBJ1-4
TGTGCCAGCAGCGTAGCTGGAGGGAGTAATGAAAAACTGTTTTTT
CASSVAGGSNEKLFF
>TRBV5-1|-|-|TRBJ2-7
TGCGCCAGCAGCTTGTGGACCCAGGACTCCGAGCAGTACTTC
CASSLWTQDSEQYF